These T cell receptor beta chains were read from a single sample in a study of T cell repertoires in aging, cancer and after chemotherapy. Via MiXCR, TCRdb re-called the multiplex PCR reads, giving one row per CDR3 protein. The sample records about 2,600 distinct CDR3 sequences, 24% being singletons. The sample taken for sequencing was blood. The receptor set was obtained from a human donor with a solid tumor. CDR3s include the opening cysteine and the closing phenylalanine or tryptophan. Each record gives: CDR3 length, D gene, J gene, clone size, V gene, CDR3 DNA, CDR3 protein. The D gene is left open where the match is weak. Expanded clones get a size class; other rows say once, few or many, or leave the size out.

14 TRBD1 TRBJ1-1 large TRBV29-1 TGCAGCGTTGCCCCTTCTAACCGGGACAGTGAAGCTTTCTTT CSVAPSNRDSEAFF
14 . TRBJ2-1 . TRBV6-4 TGTGTCAGCAGTCGCCAGGGGGAGGGCGATGAGCAGTTCTTC CVSSRQGEGDEQFF
16 TRBD2 TRBJ2-1 . TRBV19 TGTGCCAGTAGTATAAAAGGGACTAGCGAGGATCATGAGCAGTTCTTC CASSIKGTSEDHEQFF
11 . TRBJ2-5 . TRBV4-1 TGCGCCAGCAGCCAAGATCATCGCGGCGTCTTC CASSQDHRGVF
15 . TRBJ2-1 . TRBV5-1 TGCGCCAGCAGCTACTCACCTGACCCGCGGAATGAGCAGTTCTTC CASSYSPDPRNEQFF
17 . TRBJ2-2 . TRBV27 TGTGCCAGCAGTTTCGCGGGACACAAAATGAACACCGTGGAGCTGTTTTTT CASSFAGHKMNTVELFF
13 . TRBJ1-1 . TRBV7-9 TGTGCCAGCAGCTTAACGTTGAACACTGAAGCTTTCTTT CASSLTLNTEAFF
15 . TRBJ2-1 . TRBV19 TGTGCCAGTAGTTTACCTGCAGGTGCCTACAATGAGCAGTTCTTC CASSLPAGAYNEQFF
15 TRBD1 TRBJ2-7 few TRBV6-1 TGTGCCAGCAGTGAAGAGGGGGCAGGCTCCTACGAGCAGTACTTC CASSEEGAGSYEQYF
14 . TRBJ2-5 . TRBV7-3 TGTGCCAGCAGCTTAATGGGGGGCCAAGAGACCCAGTACTTC CASSLMGGQETQYF
13 . TRBJ2-1 few TRBV6-2/TRBV6-3 TGTGCCAGCAGACCCCCGCCCCTTCAAGAACAGTTCTTC CASRPPPLQEQFF
15 TRBD2 TRBJ2-1 few TRBV28 TGTGCCACCTTCGGACTAGCGGGTTCCTACAATGAGCAGTTCTTC CATFGLAGSYNEQFF
17 TRBD2 TRBJ2-3 . TRBV20-1 TGCAGTGCTACGTGGGCGGGAGGGCCGAAGGTGACAAATACGCAGTATTTT CSATWAGGPKVTNTQYF
14 TRBD2 TRBJ2-1 few TRBV13 TGTGCCAGCAGTTCTAGCGGGAGGGTGAGTGAGCAGTTCTTC CASSSSGRVSEQFF